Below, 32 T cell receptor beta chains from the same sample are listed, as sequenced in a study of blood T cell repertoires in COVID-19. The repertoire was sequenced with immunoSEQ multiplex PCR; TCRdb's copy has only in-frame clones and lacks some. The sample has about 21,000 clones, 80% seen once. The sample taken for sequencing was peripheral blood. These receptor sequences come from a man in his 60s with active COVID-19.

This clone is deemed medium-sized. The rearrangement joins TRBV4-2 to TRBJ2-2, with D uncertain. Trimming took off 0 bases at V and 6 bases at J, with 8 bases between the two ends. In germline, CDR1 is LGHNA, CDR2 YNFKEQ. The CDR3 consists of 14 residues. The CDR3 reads CASSQEAAPGELFF. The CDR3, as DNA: TGTGCCAGCAGCCAAGAGGCGGCACCCGGGGAGCTGTTTTTT.

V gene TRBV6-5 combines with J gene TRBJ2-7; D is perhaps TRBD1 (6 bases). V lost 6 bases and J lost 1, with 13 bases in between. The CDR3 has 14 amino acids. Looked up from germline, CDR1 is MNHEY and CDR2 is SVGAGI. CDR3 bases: TGTGCCAGCAGCCAAACACAGGGTTCCTACGAGCAGTACTTC. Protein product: CASSQTQGSYEQYF.

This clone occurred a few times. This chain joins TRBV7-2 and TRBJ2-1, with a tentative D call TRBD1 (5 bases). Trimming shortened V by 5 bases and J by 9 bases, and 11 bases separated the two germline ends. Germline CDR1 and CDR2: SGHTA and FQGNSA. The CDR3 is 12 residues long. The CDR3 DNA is TGTGCCAGCAGCGACTCAGGGCGTGAGCAGTTCTTC. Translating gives CASSDSGREQFF.

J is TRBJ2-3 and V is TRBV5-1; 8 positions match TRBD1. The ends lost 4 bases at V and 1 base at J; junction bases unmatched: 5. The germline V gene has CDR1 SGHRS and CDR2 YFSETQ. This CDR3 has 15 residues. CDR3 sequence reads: CASSQQGQGTDTQYF. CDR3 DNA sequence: TGCGCCAGCAGCCAGCAGGGACAGGGCACAGATACGCAGTATTTT.

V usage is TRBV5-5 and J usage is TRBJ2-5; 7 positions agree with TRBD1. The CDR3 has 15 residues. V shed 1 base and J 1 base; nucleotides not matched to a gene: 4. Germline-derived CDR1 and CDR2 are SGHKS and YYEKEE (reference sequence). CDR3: CASSLRGPRQETQYF. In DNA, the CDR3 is TGTGCCAGCAGCTTGAGGGGGCCCCGCCAAGAGACCCAGTACTTC.

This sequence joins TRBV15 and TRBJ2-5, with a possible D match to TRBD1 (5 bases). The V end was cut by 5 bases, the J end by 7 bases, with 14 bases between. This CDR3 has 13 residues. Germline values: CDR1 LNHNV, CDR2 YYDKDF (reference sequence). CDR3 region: CATSGSVRGTQYF. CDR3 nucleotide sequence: TGTGCCACCAGCGGGTCAGTTAGGGGGACCCAGTACTTC.

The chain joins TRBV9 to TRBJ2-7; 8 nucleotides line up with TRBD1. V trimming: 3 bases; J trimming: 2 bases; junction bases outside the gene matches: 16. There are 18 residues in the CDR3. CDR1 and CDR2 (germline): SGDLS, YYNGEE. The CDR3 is CASSGGQGANWAPYEQYF. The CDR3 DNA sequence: TGTGCCAGCAGCGGAGGACAGGGCGCTAATTGGGCCCCCTACGAGCAGTACTTC.

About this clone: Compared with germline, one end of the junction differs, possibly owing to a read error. Here the CDR3 DNA reads TGTGCCAGCAGTTCACAGGGACAACGACCCGAAAAGCTGTTTTTT. Translating gives CASSSQGQRPEKLFF. The V call is TRBV28, the J call TRBJ1-4, with D possibly matching TRBD1 (6 bases). This CDR3 has 15 residues. Germline V gene lookup returns CDR1 MDHEN and CDR2 SYDVKM. The full variable domain, rest sourced from reference TRBV28 and TRBJ1-4, is DVKVTQSSRYLVKRTGEKVFLECVQDMDHENMFWYRQDPGLGLRLIYFSYDVKMKEKGDIPEGYSVSREKKERFSLILESASTNQTSMYLCASSSQGQRPEKLFFGSGTQLSVL.

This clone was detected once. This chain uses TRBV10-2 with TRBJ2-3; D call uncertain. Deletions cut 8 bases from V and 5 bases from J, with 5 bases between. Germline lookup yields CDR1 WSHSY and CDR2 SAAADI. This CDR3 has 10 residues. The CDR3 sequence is CASLRDTQYF. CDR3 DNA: TGCGCCAGCCTAAGAGATACGCAGTATTTT.

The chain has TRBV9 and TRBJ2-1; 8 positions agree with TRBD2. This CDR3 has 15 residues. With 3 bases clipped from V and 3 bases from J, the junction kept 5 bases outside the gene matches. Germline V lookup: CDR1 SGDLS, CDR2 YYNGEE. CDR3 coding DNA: TGTGCCAGCAGCGCGGGACTAGAGTACTACAATGAGCAGTTCTTC. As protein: CASSAGLEYYNEQFF.

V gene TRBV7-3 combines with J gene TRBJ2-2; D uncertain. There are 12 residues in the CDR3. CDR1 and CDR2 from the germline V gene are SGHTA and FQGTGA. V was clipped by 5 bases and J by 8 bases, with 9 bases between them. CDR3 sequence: CASSHRGGELFF. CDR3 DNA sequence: TGTGCCAGCAGCCACCGAGGAGGGGAGCTGTTTTTT.

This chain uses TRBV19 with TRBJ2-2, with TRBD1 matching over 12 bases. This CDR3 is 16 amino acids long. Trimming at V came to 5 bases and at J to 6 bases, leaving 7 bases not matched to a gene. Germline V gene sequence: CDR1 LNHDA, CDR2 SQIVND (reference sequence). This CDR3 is CASSSSGTGGPGELFF. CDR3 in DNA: TGTGCCAGTAGTTCCTCCGGGACAGGGGGCCCCGGGGAGCTGTTTTTT.

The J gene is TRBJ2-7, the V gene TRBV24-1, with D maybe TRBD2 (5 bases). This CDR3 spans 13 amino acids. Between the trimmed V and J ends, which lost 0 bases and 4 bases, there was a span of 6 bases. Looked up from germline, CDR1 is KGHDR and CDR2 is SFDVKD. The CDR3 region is CATSDLRGYEQYF. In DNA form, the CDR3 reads TGTGCCACCAGTGATTTGCGGGGTTACGAGCAGTACTTC.

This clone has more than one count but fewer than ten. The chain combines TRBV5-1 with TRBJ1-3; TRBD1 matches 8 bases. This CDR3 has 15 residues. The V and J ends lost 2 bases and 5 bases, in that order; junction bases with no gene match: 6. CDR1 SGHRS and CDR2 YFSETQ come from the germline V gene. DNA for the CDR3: TGCGCCAGCAGCTTTACAGGGGGTGATAGAAACACCATATATTTT. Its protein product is CASSFTGGDRNTIYF.

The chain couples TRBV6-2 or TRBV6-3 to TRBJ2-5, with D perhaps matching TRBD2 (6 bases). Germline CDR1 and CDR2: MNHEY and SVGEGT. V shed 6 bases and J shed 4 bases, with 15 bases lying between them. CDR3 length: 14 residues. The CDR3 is CASSPTSFVETQYF. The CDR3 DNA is TGTGCCAGCAGCCCGACTAGTTTTGTAGAGACCCAGTACTTC.

The DNA for the CDR3 is TGCGCCAGCAGTTCCGGTGGGACTAGCGGGATGAACAATGAGCAGTTCTTC. Amino acids: CASSSGGTSGMNNEQFF. The chain joins TRBV10-1 to TRBJ2-1; 13 nucleotides align to TRBD2. The CDR3 extends over 17 amino acids. Germline CDR1 WNHNN, CDR2 SYGVQD (reference sequence). The V segment lost 5 bases and the J segment 5 bases; nucleotides outside the gene matches: 9.

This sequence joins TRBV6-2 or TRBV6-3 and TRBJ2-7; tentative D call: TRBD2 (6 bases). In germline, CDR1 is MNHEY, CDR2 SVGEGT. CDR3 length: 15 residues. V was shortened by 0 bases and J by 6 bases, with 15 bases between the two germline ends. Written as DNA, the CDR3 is TGTGCCAGCAGTTACTCATCTGGCCTAGCGTCCGAGCAGTACTTC. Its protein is CASSYSSGLASEQYF.

The CDR3 loop is CASSLSLTRGQYF. CDR3 DNA: TGTGCCAGCAGCTTATCCCTCACCCGGGGGCAGTACTTC. V gene TRBV7-2 combines with J gene TRBJ2-7; tentative D call: TRBD2 (5 bases). V was trimmed by 2 bases and J by 9 bases, leaving 14 bases between them. The CDR3 has 13 residues. Germline CDR1 SGHTA, CDR2 FQGNSA.

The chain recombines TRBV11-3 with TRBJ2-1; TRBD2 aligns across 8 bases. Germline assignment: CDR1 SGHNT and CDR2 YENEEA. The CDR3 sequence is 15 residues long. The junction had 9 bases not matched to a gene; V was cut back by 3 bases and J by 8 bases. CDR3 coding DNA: TGTGCCAGCAGCTTCCGAAGCGGGAGTACCGATGAGCAGTTCTTC. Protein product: CASSFRSGSTDEQFF.

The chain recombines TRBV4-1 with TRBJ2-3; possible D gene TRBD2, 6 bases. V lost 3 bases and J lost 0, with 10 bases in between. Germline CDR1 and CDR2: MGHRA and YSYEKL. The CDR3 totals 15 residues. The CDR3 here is CASSHLGTSTDTQYF. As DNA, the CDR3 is TGCGCCAGCAGCCATCTCGGGACTAGCACAGATACGCAGTATTTT.

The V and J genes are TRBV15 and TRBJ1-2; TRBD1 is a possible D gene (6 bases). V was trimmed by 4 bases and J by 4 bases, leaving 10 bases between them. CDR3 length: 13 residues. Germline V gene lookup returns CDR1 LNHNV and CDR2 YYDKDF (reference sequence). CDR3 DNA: TGTGCCACCAGCATAGCGGGGGCCTATGGCTACACCTTC. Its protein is CATSIAGAYGYTF.

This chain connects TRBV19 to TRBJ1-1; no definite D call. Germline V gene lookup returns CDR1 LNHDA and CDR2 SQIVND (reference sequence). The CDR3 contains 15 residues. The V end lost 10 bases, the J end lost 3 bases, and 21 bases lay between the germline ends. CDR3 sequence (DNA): TGTGCCACCTCACTCGCGGGCAGGCGGGACACTGAAGCTTTCTTT. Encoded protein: CATSLAGRRDTEAFF.

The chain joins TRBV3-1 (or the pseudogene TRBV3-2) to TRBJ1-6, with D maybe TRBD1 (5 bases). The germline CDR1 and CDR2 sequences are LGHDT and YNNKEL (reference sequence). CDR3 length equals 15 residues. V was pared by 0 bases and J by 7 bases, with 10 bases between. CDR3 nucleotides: TGTGCCAGCAGCCAAGATTCAGGGTTGAATTCACCCCTCCACTTT. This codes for CASSQDSGLNSPLHF.

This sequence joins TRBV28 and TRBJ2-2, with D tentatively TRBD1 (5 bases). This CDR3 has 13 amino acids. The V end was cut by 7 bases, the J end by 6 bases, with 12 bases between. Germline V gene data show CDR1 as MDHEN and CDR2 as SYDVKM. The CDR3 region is CASKVEGAGELFF. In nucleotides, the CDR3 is TGTGCCAGCAAAGTAGAAGGGGCCGGGGAGCTGTTTTTT. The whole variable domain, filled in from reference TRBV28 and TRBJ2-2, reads DVKVTQSSRYLVKRTGEKVFLECVQDMDHENMFWYRQDPGLGLRLIYFSYDVKMKEKGDIPEGYSVSREKKERFSLILESASTNQTSMYLCASKVEGAGELFFGEGSRLTVL.

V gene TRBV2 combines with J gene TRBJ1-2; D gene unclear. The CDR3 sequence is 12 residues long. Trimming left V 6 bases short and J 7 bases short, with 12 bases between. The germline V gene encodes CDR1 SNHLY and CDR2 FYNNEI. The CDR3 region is CASSTIFGGYTF. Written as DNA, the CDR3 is TGTGCCAGCAGCACGATTTTCGGTGGCTACACCTTC.

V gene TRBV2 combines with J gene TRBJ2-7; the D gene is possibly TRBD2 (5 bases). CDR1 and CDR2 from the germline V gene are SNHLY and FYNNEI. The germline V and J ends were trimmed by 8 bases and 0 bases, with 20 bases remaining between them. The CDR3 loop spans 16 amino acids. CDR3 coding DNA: TGTGCCAGCTATGACCGGAGGACGCCAAGCTCCTACGAGCAGTACTTC. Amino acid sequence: CASYDRRTPSSYEQYF.

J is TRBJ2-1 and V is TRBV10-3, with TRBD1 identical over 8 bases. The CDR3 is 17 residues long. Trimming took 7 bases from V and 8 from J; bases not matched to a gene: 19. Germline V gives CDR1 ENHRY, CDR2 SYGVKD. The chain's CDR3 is CAIKGNDRGEFTHEQFF. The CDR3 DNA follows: TGTGCCATCAAGGGGAATGACAGGGGAGAATTCACCCATGAGCAGTTCTTC.

The CDR3 protein is CASSEAQGRGGYTF. The CDR3 bases are TGTGCCAGCAGTGAAGCACAGGGGCGCGGGGGCTACACCTTC. The V gene is TRBV2, the J gene TRBJ1-2; 7 nucleotides match TRBD1. The length of the CDR3 is 14 residues. From germline, CDR1 is SNHLY and CDR2 FYNNEI. V dropped 0 bases and J dropped 8; count of bases not matched to a gene: 6.

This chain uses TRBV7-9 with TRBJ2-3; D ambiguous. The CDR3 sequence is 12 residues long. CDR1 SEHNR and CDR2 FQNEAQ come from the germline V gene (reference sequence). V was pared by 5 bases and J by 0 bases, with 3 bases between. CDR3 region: CASSPSTDTQYF. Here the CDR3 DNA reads TGTGCCAGCAGCCCAAGCACAGATACGCAGTATTTT.

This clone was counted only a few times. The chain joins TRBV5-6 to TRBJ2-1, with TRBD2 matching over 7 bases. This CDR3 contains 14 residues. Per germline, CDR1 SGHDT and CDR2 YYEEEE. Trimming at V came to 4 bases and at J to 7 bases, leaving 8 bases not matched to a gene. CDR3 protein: CASSQGGGSNEQFF. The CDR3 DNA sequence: TGTGCCAGCAGCCAGGGCGGGGGTTCGAATGAGCAGTTCTTC.

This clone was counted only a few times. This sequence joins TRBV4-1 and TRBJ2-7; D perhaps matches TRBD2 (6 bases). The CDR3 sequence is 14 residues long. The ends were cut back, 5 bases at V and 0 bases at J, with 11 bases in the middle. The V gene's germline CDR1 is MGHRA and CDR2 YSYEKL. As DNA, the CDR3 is TGCGCCAGCAGCGGGGAGGCGGACTCCTACGAGCAGTACTTC. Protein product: CASSGEADSYEQYF.

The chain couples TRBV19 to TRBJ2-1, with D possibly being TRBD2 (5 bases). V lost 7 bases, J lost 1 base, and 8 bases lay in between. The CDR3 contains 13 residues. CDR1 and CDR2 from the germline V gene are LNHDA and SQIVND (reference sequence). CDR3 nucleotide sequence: TGTGCCAGTAATCGGGGTTCCTACAATGAGCAGTTCTTC. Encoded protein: CASNRGSYNEQFF.